Sequencing of this T cell receptor beta chain was carried out in a study of control samples from healthy donors and cancer patients. Clones were read by immunoSEQ multiplex PCR, and TCRdb kept only the in-frame ones, dropping some. The sample includes 40,000 to 60,000 clones, more than 70% seen only once; the top ten take around 40%. The sequenced sample consisted of PBMCs. This TCR derives from a man between 50 and 59 years old with head and neck cancer.

CDR3 nucleotides: TGTGCCAGCAGTTTTAAAGCGGGAGGGTTAGAGACCCAGTACTTC. This encodes CASSFKAGGLETQYF. The J gene is TRBJ2-5, the V gene TRBV28; TRBD2 agrees at 10 bases. Germline V gene sequence: CDR1 MDHEN, CDR2 SYDVKM. The CDR3 loop spans 15 amino acids. The ends lost 3 bases at V and 4 bases at J; junction bases unmatched: 5.